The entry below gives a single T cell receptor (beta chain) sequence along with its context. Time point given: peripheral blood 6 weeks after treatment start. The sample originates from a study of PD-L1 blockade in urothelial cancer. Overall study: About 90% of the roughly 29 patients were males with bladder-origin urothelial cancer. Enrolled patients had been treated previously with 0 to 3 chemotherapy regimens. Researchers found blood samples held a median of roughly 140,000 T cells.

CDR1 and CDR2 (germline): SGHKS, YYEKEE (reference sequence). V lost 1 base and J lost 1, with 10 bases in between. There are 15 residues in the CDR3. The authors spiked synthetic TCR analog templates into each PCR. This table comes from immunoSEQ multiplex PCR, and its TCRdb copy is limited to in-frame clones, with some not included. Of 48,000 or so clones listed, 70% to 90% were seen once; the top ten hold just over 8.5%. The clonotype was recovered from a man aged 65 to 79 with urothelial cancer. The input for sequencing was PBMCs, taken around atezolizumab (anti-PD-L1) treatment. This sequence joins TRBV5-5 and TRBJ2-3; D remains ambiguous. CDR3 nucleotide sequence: TGTGCCAGCAGCTTGAAAGGCCTAGGCACAGATACGCAGTATTTT. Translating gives CASSLKGLGTDTQYF.